Shown below are 27 T cell receptor beta chains from a single sample sequenced in a study of blood T cell repertoires in COVID-19. Assay used: immunoSEQ multiplex PCR; TCRdb lists only in-frame clones, some missing. The sample includes over 300,000 clones, around 89% seen only once; the top ten take 6.5% to 8%. Sequencing used peripheral blood. The receptors shown here come from a young man with active or convalescent COVID-19.

The chain uses TRBV27 and TRBJ1-2; no clear D gene. Germline lookup yields CDR1 MNHEY and CDR2 SMNVEV (reference sequence). The CDR3 is 20 amino acids. V gave up 2 bases and J gave up 8 bases, with 33 bases separating them. CDR3 nucleotide sequence: TGTGCCAGCAGTTTAAAGACCCCCGAGACGGGGAACGATGCGGTGAGGGGCTACACCTTC. Encoded protein: CASSLKTPETGNDAVRGYTF.

This clone was recorded at least ten times. The chain combines TRBV4-3 with TRBJ2-1, with TRBD2 matching over 13 bases. The CDR3 spans 18 residues. Germline assignment: CDR1 LGHNA and CDR2 YSLEER. V dropped 1 base and J dropped 0; count of bases not matched to a gene: 3. The CDR3 protein is CASSQGGLAGSSYNEQFF. CDR3 DNA: TGCGCCAGCAGCCAAGGGGGACTAGCGGGGAGCTCCTACAATGAGCAGTTCTTC.

The chain uses TRBV19 and TRBJ1-4; tentatively, D is TRBD1 (6 bases). V lost 5 bases and J 2 bases, leaving 12 bases between the germline ends. The CDR3 spans 15 residues. The germline V gene encodes CDR1 LNHDA and CDR2 SQIVND (reference sequence). The CDR3 loop is CASSSQGWTNEKLFF. In nucleotides, the CDR3 is TGTGCCAGTAGTTCTCAGGGGTGGACTAATGAAAAACTGTTTTTT.

The chain recombines TRBV5-6 with TRBJ1-1, with D tentatively TRBD1 (5 bases). The germline gives CDR1 SGHDT, CDR2 YYEEEE. The V end was cut by 5 bases, the J end by 5 bases, with 7 bases between. The CDR3 spans 11 residues. The CDR3 reads CASRGGTEAFF. The DNA for the CDR3 is TGTGCCAGCAGGGGGGGAACTGAAGCTTTCTTT.

This chain joins TRBV5-4 and TRBJ2-3; 10 bases are a match to TRBD2. Germline V gives CDR1 SGHNT, CDR2 YYREEE (reference sequence). This CDR3 is 16 amino acids long. V shed 0 bases, J shed 4 bases, and the junction held 5 bases outside the gene matches. The CDR3 DNA is TGTGCCAGCAGCTTGGCTCTAGCGGGAGTATCAGATACGCAGTATTTT. Amino acids: CASSLALAGVSDTQYF.

This chain connects TRBV6-2 or TRBV6-3 to TRBJ1-2; D gene ambiguous. In germline, CDR1 is MNHEY, CDR2 SVGEGT. The CDR3 runs to 13 residues. V was cut by 0 bases and J by 10 bases, with 12 bases left in between. The CDR3 DNA follows: TGTGCCAGCAGTTACTCGGTGCGGGGAGACTACACCTTC. It codes for CASSYSVRGDYTF.

The J gene is TRBJ2-2, the V gene TRBV6-5, with D possibly matching TRBD1 (5 bases). Trimming removed 5 bases from V and 6 bases from J, with 13 bases in between. This CDR3 has 14 residues. Germline-derived CDR1 and CDR2 are MNHEY and SVGAGI. The CDR3 is CASSRRQTAGELFF. The CDR3 region has the DNA TGTGCCAGCAGTCGACGACAGACAGCCGGGGAGCTGTTTTTT.

Comment on this clone: A junction boundary mismatches the germline segment, possibly from a read error. This chain connects TRBV9 to TRBJ1-2, with D perhaps matching TRBD1 (5 bases). The length of the CDR3 is 14 residues. CDR1 and CDR2 from the germline V gene are SGDLS and YYNGEE. The CDR3, as DNA: TGTGCCAGCAGCCCCAGGGTCCCTAATTATGGCTACACCTTC. Its translation is CASSPRVPNYGYTF.

The J gene is TRBJ1-1, the V gene TRBV5-1, with 7 bases aligning to TRBD1. The CDR3 has 12 amino acids. The germline CDR1 and CDR2 sequences are SGHRS and YFSETQ. Trimming took 4 bases from V and 8 from J; bases not matched to a gene: 5. CDR3 sequence (DNA): TGCGCCAGCAGCGGCAAGACAGGGGAAGCTTTCTTT. Translating gives CASSGKTGEAFF.

V usage is TRBV4-1 and J usage is TRBJ2-7; weak D call: TRBD1 (5 bases). Germline CDR1 MGHRA, CDR2 YSYEKL. The V end was cut by 1 base, the J end by 2 bases, with 9 bases between. The CDR3 has 14 amino acids. CDR3 sequence reads: CASSQVRGTYEQYF. The CDR3 coding sequence is TGCGCCAGCAGCCAAGTTAGGGGCACCTACGAGCAGTACTTC.

The chain couples TRBV28 to TRBJ2-1, with 10 bases that match TRBD2. Germline loops: CDR1 MDHEN, CDR2 SYDVKM. V lost 2 bases and J lost 8; bases outside the gene matches: 6. This CDR3 has 15 amino acids. The CDR3 DNA reads TGTGCCAGCAGTTTAGCGGCTAGCGGGGGCTATGAGCAGTTCTTC. Amino acids: CASSLAASGGYEQFF.

The chain recombines TRBV9 with TRBJ1-6, with D hard to call. This CDR3 is built from 15 residues. The germline CDR1 and CDR2 sequences are SGDLS and YYNGEE. Trimming took off 0 bases at V and 9 bases at J, with 13 bases between the two ends. The CDR3 reads CASSVGFSVGSPLHF. The CDR3 bases are TGTGCCAGCAGCGTAGGATTTAGCGTTGGTTCACCCCTCCACTTT.

This clone was picked up a small number of times. CDR3 protein: CASSSEAKTGLAGAHNEQFF. CDR3 nucleotides: TGTGCCAGCAGCTCCGAAGCTAAGACGGGGCTAGCGGGAGCCCACAATGAGCAGTTCTTC. V is TRBV4-2 and J is TRBJ2-1; TRBD2 matches 10 bases. The CDR3 consists of 20 residues. Germline V gene sequence: CDR1 LGHNA, CDR2 YNFKEQ. After removal of 5 bases from V and 5 bases from J, the junction contained 21 bases not matched to a gene.

This clone has a handful of counts. The chain couples TRBV9 to TRBJ2-1; 7 nucleotides match TRBD2. With 3 bases clipped from V and 7 bases from J, the junction kept 10 bases outside the gene matches. CDR1 is SGDLS, CDR2 YYNGEE, per germline. The CDR3 loop spans 15 amino acids. The CDR3 region is CASSAWGGSSNEQFF. The DNA of the CDR3 is TGTGCCAGCAGCGCCTGGGGCGGGAGCTCTAATGAGCAGTTCTTC. The variable domain in full, with the rest retrieved from reference TRBV9 and TRBJ2-1, is DSGVTQTPKHLITATGQRVTLRCSPRSGDLSVYWYQQSLDQGLQFLIQYYNGEERAKGNILERFSAQQFPDLHSELNLSSLELGDSALYFCASSAWGGSSNEQFFGPGTRLTVL.

V usage is TRBV27 and J usage is TRBJ1-5; weak D call: TRBD1 (5 bases). The CDR3 loop spans 15 amino acids. Trimming took off 5 bases at V and 1 base at J, with 12 bases between the two ends. The germline CDR1 and CDR2 sequences are MNHEY and SMNVEV (reference sequence). The CDR3 here is CASSRQGNSNQPQHF. The CDR3, as DNA: TGTGCCAGCAGTCGCCAGGGAAACAGCAATCAGCCCCAGCATTTT.

This chain joins TRBV27 and TRBJ1-6; 12 nucleotides line up with TRBD1. Unmatched junction bases numbered 16, after V lost 6 bases and J lost 4 bases. This CDR3 region has 20 residues. Germline V CDR1 and CDR2: MNHEY, SMNVEV (reference sequence). This CDR3 reads CASRNDPGQGALIYNSPLHF. CDR3 nucleotide sequence: TGTGCCAGCAGGAATGACCCGGGACAGGGGGCTCTAATTTATAATTCACCCCTCCACTTT.

The genes are TRBV21-1 and TRBJ2-1; the table's D call TRBD1 went unverified against the DNA. TRBV21-1 is classified as a pseudogene. This CDR3 has 15 residues. The chain's CDR3 is CASSKVVQGGDEQFF. CDR3 in DNA: TGTGCCAGCAGCAAAGTCGTACAGGGGGGGGATGAGCAGTTCTTC.

The rearrangement joins TRBV7-3 to TRBJ2-2; 8 bases are a match to TRBD1. V was clipped by 0 bases and J by 1 base; unmatched bases: 4. Germline V lookup: CDR1 SGHTA, CDR2 FQGTGA. The CDR3 covers 17 residues. CDR3 bases: TGTGCCAGCAGCTTAACGCGGGACAGGAGGAACACCGGGGAGCTGTTTTTT. It codes for CASSLTRDRRNTGELFF.

The chain is built from TRBV5-6 and TRBJ1-4; D gene uncertain. The CDR3 is made up of 18 amino acids. CDR1 is SGHDT and CDR2 is YYEEEE in the germline V gene. Trimming removed 2 bases from V and 0 bases from J, with 17 bases in between. The CDR3 loop reads CASSFTWSLSATNEKLFF. The CDR3 DNA is TGTGCCAGCAGCTTTACCTGGAGTCTTAGTGCAACTAATGAAAAACTGTTTTTT.

This chain uses TRBV28 with TRBJ2-7; possible D gene TRBD1, 6 bases. Germline V gives CDR1 MDHEN, CDR2 SYDVKM. The CDR3 runs to 14 residues. Trimming left V 6 bases short and J 0 bases short, with 12 bases between. The CDR3 DNA follows: TGTGCCAGCAGCCTAACAGGGATCTCCTACGAGCAGTACTTC. Translated, it gives CASSLTGISYEQYF.

Regarding this clone: This CDR3 is also generated by other DNA sequences in the sample. The CDR3 loop is CASSLRVSTDTQYF. The CDR3 DNA is TGTGCCAGCAGCTTGCGAGTAAGCACAGATACGCAGTATTTT. This chain uses TRBV7-2 with TRBJ2-3; D is unclear. V lost 3 bases, J lost 0 bases, and 7 bases lay in between. The CDR3 runs to 14 residues. Per germline, CDR1 SGHTA and CDR2 FQGNSA.

The chain recombines TRBV2 with TRBJ1-4; 7 bases are shared with TRBD1. CDR3 size: 13 residues. Germline V lookup: CDR1 SNHLY, CDR2 FYNNEI. V lost 9 bases, J lost 5 bases, and 6 bases stayed unmatched. CDR3 sequence reads: CARGDSLNEKLFF. The CDR3 DNA sequence: TGTGCCAGAGGGGACAGCCTCAATGAAAAACTGTTTTTT. The entire variable domain, with the rest obtained from reference TRBV2 and TRBJ1-4, is as follows: EPEVTQTPSHQVTQMGQEVILRCVPISNHLYFYWYRQILGQKVEFLVSFYNNEISEKSEIFDDQFSVERPDGSNFTLKIRSTKLEDSAMYFCARGDSLNEKLFFGSGTQLSVL.

V is TRBV28 and J is TRBJ1-4; D might be TRBD1 (6 bases). Germline lookup yields CDR1 MDHEN and CDR2 SYDVKM. Trimming took off 2 bases at V and 8 bases at J, with 15 bases between the two ends. CDR3 length equals 15 residues. CDR3 sequence: CASSLQVQGSEKLFF. The CDR3 DNA follows: TGTGCCAGCAGTTTACAGGTACAGGGATCAGAAAAACTGTTTTTT.

The chain joins TRBV10-3 to TRBJ1-2, with 9 positions matching TRBD1. CDR3 length: 14 amino acids. Trimming at V came to 2 bases and at J to 5 bases, leaving 3 bases not matched to a gene. From germline, CDR1 is ENHRY and CDR2 SYGVKD. CDR3 residues: CAISEPTGGYGYTF. CDR3 nucleotide sequence: TGTGCCATCAGTGAGCCGACAGGGGGTTATGGCTACACCTTC.

A note on this clone: Other DNA sequences of this sample code for an identical CDR3. CDR3 coding DNA: TGTGCCAGCAGTCTGACAGGGCAAGCTAACTATGGCTACACCTTC. Translation gives CASSLTGQANYGYTF. The gene calls are TRBV27 and TRBJ1-2; 7 bases agree with TRBD1. Germline assignment: CDR1 MNHEY and CDR2 SMNVEV (reference sequence). The CDR3 covers 15 residues. Trimming removed 5 bases from V and 0 bases from J; junction bases left unmatched: 6.

J is TRBJ1-5 and V is TRBV24-1; 8 bases fit TRBD1. There are 16 residues in the CDR3. V gave up 5 bases and J gave up 4 bases; unmatched junction bases: 9. Germline CDR1 is KGHDR and CDR2 is SFDVKD. The CDR3 loop reads CATSVAGQGENQPQHF. The CDR3 bases are TGTGCCACCAGTGTTGCCGGACAGGGCGAGAATCAGCCCCAGCATTTT.

Details on this clone: At one end the junction does not follow the germline gene, possibly because of a read error. CDR3 sequence (DNA): TGTGCCACCACATTAGGGGACAGGGCTGAATCTTTCTTT. Translated, it gives CATTLGDRAESFF. The chain has TRBV19 and TRBJ1-1, with 9 bases that match TRBD1. Germline V CDR1 and CDR2: LNHDA, SQIVND (reference sequence). This CDR3 is 13 amino acids long.